A single sample is the source of the 20 T cell receptor beta chains below, sequenced in a study of OX40 agonist ivuxolimab in advanced cancers. Assay: immunoSEQ multiplex PCR; the TCRdb copy retains only in-frame clones and omits some. Found here are about 71,000 clones, about 91% of them singletons; the top ten hold less than 15%. This specimen consisted of CD4+ or CD8+ T cells sorted from blood, obtained in a trial of the OX40 agonist ivuxolimab. Source of these receptors: an adult with an advanced solid tumor such as melanoma, head and neck, liver or kidney cancer.

Here the CDR3 reads CASSLNRAGYNEQFF. The DNA of the CDR3 is TGTGCCAGCAGTCTGAACAGGGCAGGGTACAATGAGCAGTTCTTC. The chain recombines TRBV28 with TRBJ2-1, with TRBD1 as a possible D gene (6 bases). The CDR3 is made up of 15 amino acids. Germline-derived CDR1 and CDR2 are MDHEN and SYDVKM. V was pared by 5 bases and J by 4 bases, with 15 bases between.

J is TRBJ2-3 and V is TRBV9; possibly TRBD2 for D (6 bases). V lost 0 bases and J lost 2, with 10 bases in between. The CDR3 extends over 15 amino acids. Germline loops: CDR1 SGDLS, CDR2 YYNGEE. CDR3 amino acids: CASSVGSGTTDTQYF. The DNA of the CDR3 is TGTGCCAGCAGCGTAGGTAGCGGAACCACAGATACGCAGTATTTT.

V usage is TRBV28 and J usage is TRBJ2-7, with TRBD2 matching over 10 bases. V lost 2 bases and J lost 2; bases outside the gene matches: 6. Germline V CDR1 and CDR2: MDHEN, SYDVKM. The CDR3 runs 16 residues. The CDR3 DNA reads as TGTGCCAGCAGTTTACCTGAAGCGGGAGGGCCCTACGAGCAGTACTTC. Translated, it gives CASSLPEAGGPYEQYF.

The chain employs TRBV6-5 and TRBJ2-7; 7 nucleotides line up with TRBD2. Germline CDR1 is MNHEY and CDR2 is SVGAGI. The CDR3 spans 15 residues. Trimming removed 5 bases from V and 0 bases from J; junction bases left unmatched: 7. The CDR3 DNA reads TGTGCCAGCAGTGTACTAGCGTCCAGCTCCTACGAGCAGTACTTC. This gives the protein CASSVLASSSYEQYF.

The chain joins TRBV13 to TRBJ2-2; unclear D gene. The V gene's germline CDR1 is PRHDT and CDR2 FYEKMQ (reference sequence). The CDR3 contains 13 residues. V gave up 6 bases and J gave up 4 bases, with 9 bases separating them. The CDR3 DNA follows: TGTGCCAGCAGGCCTAGGGCCACCGGGGAGCTGTTTTTT. Amino acid sequence: CASRPRATGELFF. Filled out from reference TRBV13 and TRBJ2-2, the complete variable domain reads AAGVIQSPRHLIKEKRETATLKCYPIPRHDTVYWYQQGPGQDPQFLISFYEKMQSDKGSIPDRFSAQQFSDYHSELNMSSLELGDSALYFCASRPRATGELFFGEGSRLTVL.

This chain connects TRBV19 to TRBJ2-3; 9 bases are shared with TRBD2. CDR1 is LNHDA, CDR2 SQIVND, per germline (reference sequence). The CDR3 covers 16 residues. Trimming took 3 bases from V and 6 from J; bases not matched to a gene: 10. This CDR3 is CASSMRLAAMGDTQYF. The DNA for the CDR3 is TGTGCCAGTAGTATGAGACTAGCGGCAATGGGGGATACGCAGTATTTT. Looking up the rest from reference TRBV19 and TRBJ2-3 gives the full variable domain: DGGITQSPKYLFRKEGQNVTLSCEQNLNHDAMYWYRQDPGQGLRLIYYSQIVNDFQKGDIAEGYSVSREKKESFPLTVTSAQKNPTAFYLCASSMRLAAMGDTQYFGPGTRLTVL.

The chain links TRBV25-1 to TRBJ1-3, with 7 bases matching TRBD1. The CDR3 consists of 12 residues. Germline V gene sequence: CDR1 MGHDK, CDR2 SYGVNS. V dropped 10 bases and J dropped 4; count of bases not matched to a gene: 4. The CDR3: CATSQGGNTIYF. CDR3 sequence (DNA): TGTGCCACCTCACAGGGGGGAAACACCATATATTTT.

V usage is TRBV6-6 and J usage is TRBJ1-2; no reliable D call. This CDR3 comprises 15 residues. Trimming took 0 bases from V and 4 from J, leaving 12 bases between them. Germline CDR1 is MNHNY and CDR2 is SVGAGI (reference sequence). CDR3 nucleotide sequence: TGTGCCAGCAGTTACTCGATAGGGATGCTCTATGGCTACACCTTC. This translates into CASSYSIGMLYGYTF.

This rearrangement joins TRBV4-2 to TRBJ2-3; TRBD2 matches 8 bases. Germline assignment: CDR1 LGHNA and CDR2 YNFKEQ. V lost 2 bases to trimming and J lost 0 bases; unmatched junction nucleotides: 4. This CDR3 region has 16 residues. This CDR3 is CASSQTASGSTDTQYF. CDR3 coding DNA: TGTGCCAGCAGCCAAACGGCTAGCGGGAGCACAGATACGCAGTATTTT.

The V gene is TRBV28, the J gene TRBJ2-3; 9 bases are shared with TRBD2. Germline lookup yields CDR1 MDHEN and CDR2 SYDVKM. CDR3 length: 15 residues. After removal of 3 bases from V and 2 bases from J, the junction contained 3 bases not matched to a gene. In DNA, the CDR3 is TGTGCCAGCAGTTTCAGACTAGCGGCCACAGATACGCAGTATTTT. As protein: CASSFRLAATDTQYF.

The CDR3 loop reads CASSARLAGGPNEQFF. The CDR3 coding sequence is TGTGCCAGCAGCGCACGACTAGCGGGAGGGCCCAATGAGCAGTTCTTC. The gene calls are TRBV9 and TRBJ2-1; 14 positions agree with TRBD2. The V gene's germline CDR1 is SGDLS and CDR2 YYNGEE. There are 16 residues in the CDR3. V shed 3 bases, J shed 6 bases, and the junction held 5 bases outside the gene matches.

V usage is TRBV19 and J usage is TRBJ1-1, with 7 bases identical to TRBD1. V lost 5 bases and J lost 0; bases outside the gene matches: 6. The CDR3 spans 15 residues. Germline V gene sequence: CDR1 LNHDA, CDR2 SQIVND (reference sequence). The CDR3: CASSRRDSLNTEAFF. The CDR3 bases are TGTGCCAGTAGTCGTCGGGACAGCTTGAACACTGAAGCTTTCTTT.

Concerning this clone: Other nucleotide sequences in the sample specify the same CDR3. This chain joins TRBV7-9 and TRBJ2-1; D is unclear. V shed 3 bases and J shed 7 bases, with 7 bases lying between them. Germline CDR1 reads SEHNR; CDR2 reads FQNEAQ (reference sequence). The CDR3 has 12 residues. The CDR3 DNA reads TGTGCCAGCAGCTTGGTGAGGAATGAGCAGTTCTTC. It yields the protein CASSLVRNEQFF.

This chain uses TRBV28 with TRBJ2-7; D may be TRBD2 (5 bases). The V gene lost 3 bases and the J gene lost 3 bases, with 9 bases spanning the gap. Germline V gene lookup returns CDR1 MDHEN and CDR2 SYDVKM. The CDR3 is 13 residues long. The CDR3 DNA follows: TGTGCCAGCAGTTTCCCCGGGAACTACGAGCAGTACTTC. Protein product: CASSFPGNYEQYF.

The chain recombines TRBV19 with TRBJ2-6, with D hard to call. CDR1 LNHDA and CDR2 SQIVND come from the germline V gene (reference sequence). The CDR3 covers 17 residues. Trimming left V 0 bases short and J 0 bases short, with 9 bases between. CDR3 loop: CASSIDLGTSGANVLTF. Written as DNA, the CDR3 is TGTGCCAGTAGTATAGATTTGGGCACCTCTGGGGCCAACGTCCTGACTTTC.

The J gene is TRBJ2-5, the V gene TRBV11-3; 7 positions match TRBD1. Germline CDR1 reads SGHNT; CDR2 reads YENEEA. V lost 1 base to trimming and J lost 5 bases; unmatched junction nucleotides: 10. This CDR3 comprises 16 residues. The CDR3 loop reads CASSLVGRGNRETQYF. CDR3 in DNA: TGTGCCAGCAGCTTAGTGGGCAGGGGGAATCGGGAGACCCAGTACTTC.

The chain uses TRBV20-1 and TRBJ1-2; a weak D match, TRBD1 (5 bases). The germline CDR1 and CDR2 sequences are DFQATT and SNEGSKA (reference sequence). The CDR3 contains 10 residues. The DNA for the CDR3 is TGCAGCGGGACCCCCTATGGCTACACCTTC. Protein sequence: CSGTPYGYTF.

V gene TRBV4-3 combines with J gene TRBJ1-1; TRBD1 might be the D (5 bases). The ends were cut back, 2 bases at V and 1 base at J, with 11 bases in the middle. The CDR3 is 15 amino acids. Germline assignment: CDR1 LGHNA and CDR2 YSLEER. CDR3 sequence (DNA): TGCGCCAGCAGCCAAAACTCCGGGACGAACACTGAAGCTTTCTTT. Its translation: CASSQNSGTNTEAFF.

This chain uses TRBV27 with TRBJ2-2; D ambiguous. This CDR3 comprises 12 residues. Trimming removed 7 bases from V and 4 bases from J, with 7 bases in between. The germline V gene encodes CDR1 MNHEY and CDR2 SMNVEV (reference sequence). CDR3 DNA sequence: TGTGCCAGCACCGGTGGCACCGGGGAGCTGTTTTTT. Residues: CASTGGTGELFF.

The chain uses TRBV27 and TRBJ2-7; TRBD1 agrees at 7 bases. The germline gives CDR1 MNHEY, CDR2 SMNVEV (reference sequence). Unmatched junction bases numbered 1, after V lost 1 base and J lost 4 bases. The CDR3 totals 13 residues. CDR3 residues: CASSLYRGYEQYF. The DNA for the CDR3 is TGTGCCAGCAGTTTATACAGGGGTTACGAGCAGTACTTC.